These 32 T cell receptor beta chains share one sample of origin, sequenced in a study of patients and donors after allogeneic stem cell transplantation. TCRdb re-called the RT-PCR reads with MiXCR, one entry per CDR3 protein. The table includes 900,000 to 1,000,000 distinct CDR3 sequences, more than 15% detected once. The specimen sequenced was blood, either unsorted or a sorted T cell fraction (not recorded which). The receptors come from a human donor who was either an allogeneic HSCT recipient or a stem cell or donor lymphocyte infusion donor (not recorded which). It is not recorded whose cells these are; they may come from a transplant donor.

This clonotype was seen a few times. Here the CDR3 DNA reads TGTGCCAGCAGCCCAGGGGGCAGGGGGAATGCGTATACGCAGTATTTT. Translating gives CASSPGGRGNAYTQYF. The chain combines TRBV7-9 with TRBJ2-3; TRBD1 matches at 8 bases. Trimming took 5 bases from V and 7 from J; bases not matched to a gene: 14. This CDR3 comprises 16 residues. Germline CDR1 is SEHNR and CDR2 is FQNEAQ (reference sequence). Using reference TRBV7-9 and TRBJ2-3 for the parts outside the CDR3, the full variable domain is DTGVSQNPRHKITKRGQNVTFRCDPISEHNRLYWYRQTLGQGPEFLTYFQNEAQLEKSRLLSDRFSAERPKGSFSTLEIQRTEQGDSAMYLCASSPGGRGNAYTQYFGPGTRLTVL.

The CDR3, as DNA: TGTGCCAGCAGTCCCCCAGAGGGGTGGGGGGACTACACCTTC. Encoded protein: CASSPPEGWGDYTF. V usage is TRBV6-1 and J usage is TRBJ1-2; weak D call: TRBD1 (5 bases). The CDR3 runs 14 residues. Germline CDR1 MNHNS, CDR2 SASEGT. Trimming removed 5 bases from V and 10 bases from J, with 20 bases in between.

This clonotype has at least ten counts. This chain joins TRBV7-3 and TRBJ1-1; no definite D call. The V gene's germline CDR1 is SGHTA and CDR2 FQGTGA. V gave up 5 bases and J gave up 3 bases, with 13 bases separating them. The CDR3 is 14 residues long. CDR3 residues: CASSPRGGDTEAFF. The DNA of the CDR3 is TGTGCCAGCAGCCCCAGAGGTGGGGACACTGAAGCTTTCTTT.

The V gene is TRBV3-1, the J gene TRBJ1-1; no definite D call. The V gene lost 6 bases and the J gene lost 0 bases, with 11 bases spanning the gap. The CDR3 length is 14 residues. CDR1 and CDR2 from the germline V gene are LGHDT and YNNKEL (reference sequence). The CDR3 here is CASRPQILNTEAFF. CDR3 sequence (DNA): TGTGCCAGCAGACCTCAGATTTTGAACACTGAAGCTTTCTTT.

This clonotype was observed a handful of times. This sequence joins TRBV7-9 and TRBJ2-3, with D uncertain. Germline V lookup: CDR1 SEHNR, CDR2 FQNEAQ (reference sequence). The CDR3 extends over 14 amino acids. V was shortened by 1 base and J by 6 bases, with 11 bases between the two germline ends. The CDR3, as DNA: TGTGCCAGCAGCTTAGGGGGTAGCAGCGATACGCAGTATTTT. Translation: CASSLGGSSDTQYF.

V gene TRBV4-1 combines with J gene TRBJ1-1; perhaps TRBD1 as D (6 bases). V lost 2 bases, J lost 2 bases, and 15 bases lay in between. Germline CDR1 MGHRA, CDR2 YSYEKL. This CDR3 comprises 16 residues. The CDR3 DNA follows: TGCGCCAGCAGCCAAAGAGGGGGACGGAGAAACACTGAAGCTTTCTTT. It codes for CASSQRGGRRNTEAFF.

On this clonotype itself: A junction boundary mismatches the germline segment, possibly from a read error. This sequence joins TRBV5-4 and TRBJ1-1, with D unclear. The length of the CDR3 is 13 residues. The germline CDR1 and CDR2 sequences are SGHNT and YYREEE (reference sequence). CDR3 residues: CASSLVTYTKAFF. DNA for the CDR3: TGTGCCAGCAGCTTGGTGACCTACACTAAAGCTTTCTTT. Supplemented by reference TRBV5-4 and TRBJ1-1, the full variable domain reads ETGVTQSPTHLIKTRGQQVTLRCSSQSGHNTVSWYQQALGQGPQFIFQYYREEENGRGNFPPRFSGLQFPNYSSELNVNALELDDSALYLCASSLVTYTKAFFGQGTRLTVV.

This clonotype was counted many times. CDR3 amino acids: CASSLHEAFF. As DNA, the CDR3 is TGTGCCAGCAGTTTACATGAAGCTTTCTTT. The J gene is TRBJ1-1, the V gene TRBV12-3 or TRBV12-4; D is undetermined. The V and J ends lost 2 bases and 7 bases respectively, with 2 bases between them. The CDR3 spans 10 residues.

The rearrangement joins TRBV7-9 to TRBJ2-6; D is possibly TRBD1 (6 bases). The CDR3 is 16 residues long. Germline V CDR1 and CDR2: SEHNR, FQNEAQ (reference sequence). V was clipped by 4 bases and J by 0 bases, with 10 bases between them. Written as DNA, the CDR3 is TGTGCCAGCAGCTCCCGACAGGTCTCTGGGGCCAACGTCCTGACTTTC. As protein: CASSSRQVSGANVLTF.

Many counts were recorded for this clonotype. The rearrangement uses TRBV12-3 or TRBV12-4 and TRBJ1-2; maybe TRBD1 (5 bases). The CDR3 runs to 15 residues. V dropped 1 base and J dropped 3 bases, with 12 bases sitting between them. The CDR3 loop is CASSLGQGSYYGYTF. DNA of the CDR3: TGTGCCAGCAGTTTAGGGCAGGGAAGTTACTATGGCTACACCTTC.

This rearrangement joins TRBV6-1 to TRBJ1-1, with D possibly being TRBD1 (5 bases). The CDR3 consists of 14 residues. The V gene lost 6 bases and the J gene lost 7 bases, with 18 bases spanning the gap. Germline V gene sequence: CDR1 MNHNS, CDR2 SASEGT. CDR3: CASRRGARQLEAFF. The DNA of the CDR3 is TGTGCCAGCAGACGGGGTGCGAGACAGCTTGAAGCTTTCTTT.

The chain is built from TRBV7-8 and TRBJ2-7; TRBD1 agrees at 8 bases. In germline, CDR1 is SGHVS, CDR2 FQNEAQ. V dropped 5 bases and J dropped 2; count of bases not matched to a gene: 5. The CDR3 sequence is 14 residues long. CDR3 DNA: TGTGCCAGCAGCGCTGGACAGGGCCCCTACGAGCAGTACTTC. As protein: CASSAGQGPYEQYF.

This chain connects TRBV20-1 to TRBJ2-3; 15 positions agree with TRBD2. From germline, CDR1 is DFQATT and CDR2 SNEGSKA (reference sequence). CDR3 length equals 17 residues. V shed 3 bases, J shed 4 bases, and the junction held 8 bases outside the gene matches. CDR3 protein: CSASRTSGRVTADTQYF. The CDR3 coding sequence is TGCAGTGCTAGCAGGACTAGCGGGAGGGTAACCGCAGATACGCAGTATTTT.

This chain joins TRBV14 and TRBJ2-5, with D maybe TRBD1 (5 bases). Trimming removed 0 bases from V and 6 bases from J, with 11 bases in between. Germline CDR1 is SGHDN and CDR2 is FVKESK. The CDR3 totals 14 residues. The CDR3 spells CASSQDPRVKTQYF. CDR3 sequence (DNA): TGTGCCAGCAGCCAAGATCCCAGGGTAAAGACCCAGTACTTC.

This clonotype was observed at least ten times. The genes are TRBV28 and TRBJ2-3; 12 nucleotides line up with TRBD2. The CDR3 runs 16 residues. With 5 bases clipped from V and 7 bases from J, the junction kept 10 bases outside the gene matches. CDR1 is MDHEN, CDR2 SYDVKM, per germline. CDR3 sequence: CASSPLPSGRGNTQYF. In DNA, the CDR3 is TGTGCCAGCAGTCCACTACCTAGCGGGAGGGGTAATACGCAGTATTTT.

This clonotype was counted a few times. The chain uses TRBV12-3 or TRBV12-4 and TRBJ2-3, with D possibly TRBD1 on 5 matching bases. There are 15 residues in the CDR3. With 2 bases removed from V and 0 bases from J, the gap between germline ends came to 9 bases. CDR3 loop: CASSLTAGSTDTQYF. In DNA form, the CDR3 reads TGTGCCAGCAGTTTAACGGCAGGGAGCACAGATACGCAGTATTTT.

This clonotype was found a few times. V usage is TRBV29-1 and J usage is TRBJ2-3, with 9 bases lining up with TRBD2. Germline V CDR1 and CDR2: SQVTM, ANQGSEA. The CDR3 sequence is 13 residues long. With V trimmed by 7 bases and J by 4 bases, 6 bases remained unmatched. CDR3 residues: CSAAAGGPDTQYF. DNA of the CDR3: TGCAGCGCGGCGGCGGGAGGGCCAGATACGCAGTATTTT.

The sample holds many counts of this clonotype. The chain carries TRBV12-3 or TRBV12-4 and TRBJ2-1; 7 positions match TRBD2. This CDR3 is 17 amino acids long. Trimming at V came to 0 bases and at J to 1 base, leaving 6 bases not matched to a gene. The CDR3 DNA reads TGTGCCAGCAGTTTAGCCCCCGGGAGGATTTCCTACAATGAGCAGTTCTTC. This translates into CASSLAPGRISYNEQFF.

The rearrangement joins TRBV27 to TRBJ1-1; D is unresolved. The V gene's germline CDR1 is MNHEY and CDR2 SMNVEV (reference sequence). CDR3 length equals 13 residues. The ends were cut back, 1 base at V and 1 base at J, with 4 bases in the middle. Written as DNA, the CDR3 is TGTGCCAGCAGTTTATTCTGGAACACTGAAGCTTTCTTT. Translation gives CASSLFWNTEAFF.

In this sample, this clonotype turned up a few times. The chain recombines TRBV10-3 with TRBJ2-7; no clear D. The V end was cut by 3 bases, the J end by 3 bases, with 6 bases between. This CDR3 contains 12 residues. CDR1 and CDR2 from the germline V gene are ENHRY and SYGVKD. The DNA of the CDR3 is TGTGCCATCAGTGAACGTAGCTACGAGCAGTACTTC. It translates to CAISERSYEQYF.

J is TRBJ2-3 and V is TRBV20-1; D is unclear. The CDR3 is 12 residues long. Germline V CDR1 and CDR2: DFQATT, SNEGSKA (reference sequence). V shed 4 bases and J shed 0 bases, with 5 bases lying between them. The chain's CDR3 is CSAKYSTDTQYF. In DNA, the CDR3 is TGCAGTGCTAAGTATAGCACAGATACGCAGTATTTT.

This clonotype appeared a few times. V gene TRBV7-3 combines with J gene TRBJ1-2; D is unresolved. The CDR3 contains 13 residues. The V and J ends lost 4 bases and 14 bases respectively, with 20 bases between them. Germline V gene lookup returns CDR1 SGHTA and CDR2 FQGTGA. The CDR3 loop is CASSSSSMAIGTF. In DNA, the CDR3 is TGTGCCAGCAGCTCGTCCTCTATGGCTATTGGAACCTTC.

This clonotype was seen only a few times. The CDR3 coding sequence is TGTGCCAGCAGTAGCGCGGTAGGTCAGCCCCAGCATTTT. This sequence encodes CASSSAVGQPQHF. The J gene is TRBJ1-5, the V gene TRBV12-3 or TRBV12-4; D not resolved. Trimming left V 5 bases short and J 6 bases short, with 11 bases between. The CDR3 spans 13 residues.

The J gene is TRBJ2-1, the V gene TRBV29-1; 8 positions agree with TRBD2. The CDR3 has 13 residues. J was trimmed by 2 bases and V by 7 bases; bases with no gene match: 4. Germline CDR1 SQVTM, CDR2 ANQGSEA. The CDR3 region has the DNA TGCAGCGCGAGCGGGAGACCCTACAATGAGCAGTTCTTC. This translates into CSASGRPYNEQFF.

The chain links TRBV3-1 to TRBJ1-5; TRBD1 aligns across 8 bases. The germline CDR1 and CDR2 sequences are LGHDT and YNNKEL (reference sequence). The trim removed 4 bases at V and 7 bases at J, leaving 9 bases unmatched. This CDR3 is 15 amino acids long. For the CDR3, the DNA is TGTGCCAGCAGCCGAGGATCAGGGGGCGGACAGCCCCAGCATTTT. Its protein product is CASSRGSGGGQPQHF.

The chain employs TRBV7-3 and TRBJ2-2; perhaps TRBD1 as D (5 bases). This CDR3 contains 15 residues. Per germline, CDR1 SGHTA and CDR2 FQGTGA. V lost 3 bases and J 6 bases, leaving 14 bases between the germline ends. The DNA of the CDR3 is TGTGCCAGCAGCTTGAGTGGCAGGGTGTCCGGGGAGCTGTTTTTT. Amino acids: CASSLSGRVSGELFF.

V usage is TRBV20-1 and J usage is TRBJ2-3, with D perhaps matching TRBD2 (6 bases). Germline loops: CDR1 DFQATT, CDR2 SNEGSKA (reference sequence). V was clipped by 0 bases and J by 2 bases, with 12 bases between them. The CDR3 totals 15 residues. The CDR3 protein is CSARDLGGLTDTQYF. Written as DNA, the CDR3 is TGCAGTGCTAGAGATCTGGGGGGACTCACAGATACGCAGTATTTT.

This clonotype was counted only a few times. At one end, the junction sequence differs from germline, possibly due to a read error. This chain uses TRBV19 with TRBJ1-1; 7 nucleotides match TRBD1. The CDR3 contains 16 residues. The V gene's germline CDR1 is LNHDA and CDR2 SQIVND (reference sequence). CDR3 sequence reads: CASSPLTGVGNTEAFF. The CDR3 DNA reads as TGTGCCAGTAGTCCCCTCACAGGGGTGGGGAACACTGAGGCTTTCTTT.

This clonotype was detected only a few times. The CDR3 reads CSAVRQAGNQPQHF. CDR3 nucleotides: TGCAGTGCAGTCCGTCAGGCGGGCAATCAGCCCCAGCATTTT. The rearrangement links TRBV20-1 to TRBJ1-5; D unresolved. Trimming cost V 6 bases and J 2 bases, with 14 bases left between them. CDR1 is DFQATT, CDR2 SNEGSKA, per germline (reference sequence). The CDR3 has 14 residues.

The table lists this clonotype with a few counts. This sequence joins TRBV7-2 and TRBJ2-7; D is possibly TRBD1 (6 bases). The CDR3 loop spans 15 amino acids. The V and J ends lost 1 base and 6 bases respectively, with 16 bases between them. In germline, CDR1 is SGHTA, CDR2 FQGNSA. CDR3 nucleotide sequence: TGTGCCAGCAGCTTAGTTGGTGGCAGGGGTACCGAGCAGTACTTC. Its protein is CASSLVGGRGTEQYF.

This clonotype was observed a handful of times. The gene calls are TRBV5-1 and TRBJ1-4; 9 bases align to TRBD1. J lost 7 bases, V lost 4 bases, and 14 bases had no gene match. This CDR3 region has 17 residues. CDR1 SGHRS and CDR2 YFSETQ come from the germline V gene. The DNA for the CDR3 is TGCGCCAGCAGCCCCTGGCCGAGACAGGGGGGTACTGAAAAACTGTTTTTT. Translating it yields CASSPWPRQGGTEKLFF. Full variable domain (rest looked up from reference TRBV5-1 and TRBJ1-4): KAGVTQTPRYLIKTRGQQVTLSCSPISGHRSVSWYQQTPGQGLQFLFEYFSETQRNKGNFPGRFSGRQFSNSRSEMNVSTLELGDSALYLCASSPWPRQGGTEKLFFGSGTQLSVL.

This clonotype was seen a handful of times. The chain combines TRBV20-1 with TRBJ1-1, with a weak D call TRBD1 (6 bases). V shed 3 bases and J shed 4 bases, with 12 bases lying between them. The CDR3 extends over 13 amino acids. CDR1 and CDR2 from the germline V gene are DFQATT and SNEGSKA (reference sequence). CDR3: CSASAGEATEAFF. For the CDR3, the DNA is TGCAGTGCTAGTGCAGGGGAGGCCACTGAAGCTTTCTTT.